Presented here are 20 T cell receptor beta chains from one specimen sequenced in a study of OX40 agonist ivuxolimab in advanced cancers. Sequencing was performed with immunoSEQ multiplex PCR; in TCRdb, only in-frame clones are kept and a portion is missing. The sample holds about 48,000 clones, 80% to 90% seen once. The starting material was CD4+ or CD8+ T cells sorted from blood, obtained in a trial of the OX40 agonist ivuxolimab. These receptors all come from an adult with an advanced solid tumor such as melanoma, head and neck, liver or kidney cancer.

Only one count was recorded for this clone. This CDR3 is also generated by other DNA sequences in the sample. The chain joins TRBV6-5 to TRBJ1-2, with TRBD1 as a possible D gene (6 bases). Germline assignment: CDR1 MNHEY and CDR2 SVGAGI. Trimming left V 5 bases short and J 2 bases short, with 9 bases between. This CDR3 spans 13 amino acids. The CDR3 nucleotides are TGTGCCAGCAGTCGTACAGGGAACTATGGCTACACCTTC. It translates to CASSRTGNYGYTF.

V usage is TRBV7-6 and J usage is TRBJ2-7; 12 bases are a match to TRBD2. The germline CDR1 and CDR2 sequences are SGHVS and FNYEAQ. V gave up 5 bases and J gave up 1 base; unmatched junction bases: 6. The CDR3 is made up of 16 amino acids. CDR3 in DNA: TGTGCCAGCAGCGAAAGACTAGCGGGGGCTTCCTACGAGCAGTACTTC. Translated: CASSERLAGASYEQYF. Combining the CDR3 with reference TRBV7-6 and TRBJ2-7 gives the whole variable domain GAGVSQSPRYKVTKRGQDVALRCDPISGHVSLYWYRQALGQGPEFLTYFNYEAQQDKSGLPNDRFSAERPEGSISTLTIQRTEQRDSAMYRCASSERLAGASYEQYFGPGTRLTVT.

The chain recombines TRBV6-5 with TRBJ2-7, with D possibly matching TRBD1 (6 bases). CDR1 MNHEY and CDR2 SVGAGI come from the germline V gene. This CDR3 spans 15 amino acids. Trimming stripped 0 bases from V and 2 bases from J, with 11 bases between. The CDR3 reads CASSYSSGAPYEQYF. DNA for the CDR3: TGTGCCAGCAGTTACTCGTCAGGGGCCCCCTACGAGCAGTACTTC.

The CDR3 DNA follows: TGTGCCAGCAGCTTAGGAGGGGGTGGGGAGACCCAGTACTTC. This translates into CASSLGGGGETQYF. The chain links TRBV11-2 to TRBJ2-5; weak D call: TRBD1 (6 bases). CDR3 length equals 14 residues. V lost 1 base and J lost 5, with 11 bases in between. The germline V gene has CDR1 SGHAT and CDR2 FQNNGV. Using reference TRBV11-2 and TRBJ2-5 for the parts outside the CDR3, the full variable domain is EAGVAQSPRYKIIEKRQSVAFWCNPISGHATLYWYQQILGQGPKLLIQFQNNGVVDDSQLPKDRFSAERLKGVDSTLKIQPAKLEDSAVYLCASSLGGGGETQYFGPGTRLLVL.

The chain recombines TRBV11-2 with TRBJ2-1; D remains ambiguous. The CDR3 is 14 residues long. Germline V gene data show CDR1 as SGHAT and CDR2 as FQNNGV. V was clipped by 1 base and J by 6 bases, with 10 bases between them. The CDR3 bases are TGTGCCAGCAGCTTAGCGGGTAAAATCAATGAGCAGTTCTTC. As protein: CASSLAGKINEQFF.

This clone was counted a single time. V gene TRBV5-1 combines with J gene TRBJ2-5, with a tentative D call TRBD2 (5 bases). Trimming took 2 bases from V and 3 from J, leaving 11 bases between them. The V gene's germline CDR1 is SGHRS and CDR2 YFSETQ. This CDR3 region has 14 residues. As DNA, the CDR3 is TGCGCCAGCAGCTTAGGACGGGGAGAAGAGACCCAGTACTTC. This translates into CASSLGRGEETQYF. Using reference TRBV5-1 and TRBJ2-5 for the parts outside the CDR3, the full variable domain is KAGVTQTPRYLIKTRGQQVTLSCSPISGHRSVSWYQQTPGQGLQFLFEYFSETQRNKGNFPGRFSGRQFSNSRSEMNVSTLELGDSALYLCASSLGRGEETQYFGPGTRLLVL.

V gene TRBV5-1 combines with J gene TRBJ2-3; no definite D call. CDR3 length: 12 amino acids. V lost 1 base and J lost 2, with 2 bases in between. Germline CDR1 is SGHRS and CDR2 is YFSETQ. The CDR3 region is CASSLTTDTQYF. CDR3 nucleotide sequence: TGCGCCAGCAGCTTGACCACAGATACGCAGTATTTT.

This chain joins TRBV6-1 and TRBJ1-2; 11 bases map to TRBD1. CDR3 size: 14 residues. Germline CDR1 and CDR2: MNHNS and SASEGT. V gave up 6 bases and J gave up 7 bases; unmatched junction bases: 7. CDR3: CASRAGTGGFGYTF. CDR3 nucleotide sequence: TGTGCCAGCAGGGCCGGGACAGGGGGGTTTGGCTACACCTTC.

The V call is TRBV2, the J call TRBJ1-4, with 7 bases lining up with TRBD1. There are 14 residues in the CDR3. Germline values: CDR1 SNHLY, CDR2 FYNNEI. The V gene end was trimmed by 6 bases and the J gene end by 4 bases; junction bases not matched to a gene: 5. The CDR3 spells CASREGAGNEKLFF. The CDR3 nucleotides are TGTGCCAGCAGGGAGGGGGCGGGTAATGAAAAACTGTTTTTT.

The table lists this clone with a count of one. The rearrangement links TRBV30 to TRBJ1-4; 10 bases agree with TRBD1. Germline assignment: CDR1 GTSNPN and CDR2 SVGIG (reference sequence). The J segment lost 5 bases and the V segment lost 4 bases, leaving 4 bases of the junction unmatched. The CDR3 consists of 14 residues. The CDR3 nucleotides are TGTGCCTGGAACCCGACAGGGGGCAATGAAAAACTGTTTTTT. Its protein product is CAWNPTGGNEKLFF.

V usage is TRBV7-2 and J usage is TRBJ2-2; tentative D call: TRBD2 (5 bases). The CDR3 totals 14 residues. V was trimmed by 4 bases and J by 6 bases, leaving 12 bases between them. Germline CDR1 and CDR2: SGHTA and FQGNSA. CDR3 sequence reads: CASSSLDGAGELFF. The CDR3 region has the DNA TGTGCCAGCAGCTCACTCGACGGGGCCGGGGAGCTGTTTTTT.

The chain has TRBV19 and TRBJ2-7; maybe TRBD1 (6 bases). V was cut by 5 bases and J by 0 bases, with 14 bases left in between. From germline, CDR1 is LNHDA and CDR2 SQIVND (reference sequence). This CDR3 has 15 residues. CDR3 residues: CASSLRQVPSYEQYF. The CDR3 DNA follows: TGTGCCAGTAGTTTAAGACAGGTTCCCTCCTACGAGCAGTACTTC.

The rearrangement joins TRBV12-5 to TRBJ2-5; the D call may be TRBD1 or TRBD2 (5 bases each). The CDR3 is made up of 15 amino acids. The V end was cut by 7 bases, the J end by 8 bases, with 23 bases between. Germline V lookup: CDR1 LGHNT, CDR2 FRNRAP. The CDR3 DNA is TGTGCTAGTGCCCTAGGGACCTTGGCGGTTGATACCCAGTACTTC. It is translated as CASALGTLAVDTQYF.

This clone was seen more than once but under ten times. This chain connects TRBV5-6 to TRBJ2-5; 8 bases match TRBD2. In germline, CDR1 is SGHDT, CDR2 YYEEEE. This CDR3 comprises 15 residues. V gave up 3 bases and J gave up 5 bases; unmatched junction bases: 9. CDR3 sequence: CASSSGTSNRETQYF. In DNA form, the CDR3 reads TGTGCCAGCAGCTCCGGGACTAGTAATAGGGAGACCCAGTACTTC.

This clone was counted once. The CDR3 protein is CASSQDRGLWNYGYTF. In DNA, the CDR3 is TGCGCCAGCAGCCAAGATAGGGGCCTCTGGAACTATGGCTACACCTTC. This chain uses TRBV4-1 with TRBJ1-2; the D gene is possibly TRBD1 (5 bases). V lost 0 bases and J lost 2, with 13 bases in between. CDR1 and CDR2 from the germline V gene are MGHRA and YSYEKL. The CDR3 extends over 16 amino acids.

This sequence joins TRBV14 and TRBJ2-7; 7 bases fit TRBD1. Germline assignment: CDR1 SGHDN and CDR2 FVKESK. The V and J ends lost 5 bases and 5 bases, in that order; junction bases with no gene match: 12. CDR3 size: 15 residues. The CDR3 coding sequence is TGTGCCAGCAGCTATTTCGGACAGGATAGAGACGAGCAGTACTTC. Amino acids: CASSYFGQDRDEQYF.

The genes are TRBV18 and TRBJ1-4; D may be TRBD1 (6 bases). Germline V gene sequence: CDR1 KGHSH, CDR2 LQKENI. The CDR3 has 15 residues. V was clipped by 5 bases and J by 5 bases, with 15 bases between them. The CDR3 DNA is TGTGCCAGCTCATTCGGACAGAGGGGGAATGAAAAACTGTTTTTT. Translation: CASSFGQRGNEKLFF.

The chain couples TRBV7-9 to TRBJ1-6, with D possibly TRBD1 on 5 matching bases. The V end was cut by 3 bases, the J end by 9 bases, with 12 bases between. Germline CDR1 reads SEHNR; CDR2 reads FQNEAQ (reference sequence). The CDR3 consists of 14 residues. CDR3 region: CASSFDTRVSPLHF. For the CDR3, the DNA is TGTGCCAGCAGCTTTGACACCAGGGTTTCACCCCTCCACTTT.

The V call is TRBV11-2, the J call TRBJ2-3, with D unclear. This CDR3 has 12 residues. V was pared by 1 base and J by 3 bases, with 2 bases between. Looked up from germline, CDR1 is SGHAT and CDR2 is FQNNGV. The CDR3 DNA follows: TGTGCCAGCAGCTTAGGGACAGATACGCAGTATTTT. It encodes CASSLGTDTQYF.

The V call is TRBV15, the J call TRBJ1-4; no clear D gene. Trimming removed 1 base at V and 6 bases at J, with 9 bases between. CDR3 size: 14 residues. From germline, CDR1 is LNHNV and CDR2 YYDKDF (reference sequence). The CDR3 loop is CATSRGQVYEKLFF. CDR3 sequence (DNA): TGTGCCACCAGCAGAGGGCAGGTTTATGAAAAACTGTTTTTT.